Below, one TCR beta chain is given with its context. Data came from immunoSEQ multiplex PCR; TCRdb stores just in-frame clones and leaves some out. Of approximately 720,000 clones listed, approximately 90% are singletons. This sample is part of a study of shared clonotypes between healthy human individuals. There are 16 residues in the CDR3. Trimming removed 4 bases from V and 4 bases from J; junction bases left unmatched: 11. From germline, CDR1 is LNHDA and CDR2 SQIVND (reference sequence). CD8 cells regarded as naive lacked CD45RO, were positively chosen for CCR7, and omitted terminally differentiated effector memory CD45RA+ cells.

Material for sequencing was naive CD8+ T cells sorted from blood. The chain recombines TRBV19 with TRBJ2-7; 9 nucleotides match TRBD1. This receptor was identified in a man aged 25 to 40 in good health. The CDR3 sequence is CASSTRLGTGFYEQYF. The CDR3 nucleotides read TGTGCCAGTAGTACCCGTCTAGGGACAGGGTTTTACGAGCAGTACTTC. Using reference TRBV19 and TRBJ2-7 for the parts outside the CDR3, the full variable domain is DGGITQSPKYLFRKEGQNVTLSCEQNLNHDAMYWYRQDPGQGLRLIYYSQIVNDFQKGDIAEGYSVSREKKESFPLTVTSAQKNPTAFYLCASSTRLGTGFYEQYFGPGTRLTVT.